Listed here are 4 T cell receptor beta chains from one sample, sequenced in a study of cytomegalovirus exposure and HLA in healthy donors. Primers: 60 Vbeta forward and 13 Jbeta reverse. The method was immunoSEQ multiplex PCR; TCRdb's version includes in-frame clones alone and lacks a portion of them. This table has some 180,000 clones, about 85% appearing once. The specimen was PBMCs. The receptors were gathered from a boy younger than 10 in good health and CMV-seronegative.

The chain links TRBV28 to TRBJ2-1, with 7 nucleotides matching TRBD2. Germline CDR1 reads MDHEN; CDR2 reads SYDVKM. This CDR3 comprises 15 residues. J lost 1 base, V lost 7 bases, and 7 bases had no gene match. In DNA, the CDR3 is TGTGCCAGCACCATTGGGGGGGTTTCCTACAATGAGCAGTTCTTC. This codes for CASTIGGVSYNEQFF.

This clone was observed a few times. The CDR3 DNA reads as TGTGCCAGCAAGGGGGGGACCGGGGAGCTGTTTTTT. Its translation is CASKGGTGELFF. V and J are TRBV2 and TRBJ2-2; D is possibly TRBD2 (7 bases). The V gene lost 7 bases and the J gene lost 5 bases, with 8 bases spanning the gap. Germline-derived CDR1 and CDR2 are SNHLY and FYNNEI. The CDR3 runs 12 residues.

The rearrangement uses TRBV10-2 and TRBJ1-6, with 7 bases that match TRBD1. The junction had 15 bases not matched to a gene; V was cut back by 3 bases and J by 7 bases. Germline CDR1 is WSHSY and CDR2 is SAAADI. The CDR3 spans 18 residues. In DNA form, the CDR3 reads TGCGCCAGCAGTGATCCTAAGTCGACAGGGATGAGAAATTCACCCCTCCACTTT. It yields the protein CASSDPKSTGMRNSPLHF.

The chain combines TRBV7-9 with TRBJ2-1, with TRBD2 matching over 10 bases. V trimming: 0 bases; J trimming: 5 bases; junction bases outside the gene matches: 1. The CDR3 length is 15 residues. Germline-derived CDR1 and CDR2 are SEHNR and FQNEAQ (reference sequence). CDR3 nucleotides: TGTGCCAGCAGCTTAGCGCTAGCGGGGGACAATGAGCAGTTCTTC. Its protein product is CASSLALAGDNEQFF.